A single sample gave rise to the 12 T cell receptor beta chains below, sequenced in a study of immune evolution from preneoplasia to lung adenocarcinoma. Some clones are missing from TCRdb's copy, which holds only in-frame ones; the method was immunoSEQ multiplex PCR. The table shows around 41,000 clones, with 65% to 80% occurring only once. The sequenced material came from FFPE invasive lung adenocarcinoma tissue. The receptors originated from a person between 60 and 69 years old with lung adenocarcinoma.

With respect to this clone: A much larger clone lies a single base off, so this may be a read error. Written as DNA, the CDR3 is TGTGCCAGCAGCTTAATGTACGAGCAGTACTTC. Its protein product is CASSLMYEQYF. The V gene is TRBV7-2, the J gene TRBJ2-7; D gene ambiguous. There are 11 residues in the CDR3. Germline values: CDR1 SGHTA, CDR2 FQGNSA. V was cut by 2 bases and J by 4 bases, with 3 bases left in between.

The V call is TRBV20-1, the J call TRBJ1-1, with TRBD1 matching over 9 bases. Germline V gives CDR1 DFQATT, CDR2 SNEGSKA (reference sequence). V lost 5 bases to trimming and J lost 10 bases; unmatched junction nucleotides: 5. There are 11 residues in the CDR3. CDR3 protein: CSARTGVLAFF. The CDR3 DNA sequence: TGCAGTGCTCGGACAGGGGTTCTAGCTTTCTTT.

The V gene is TRBV27, the J gene TRBJ2-3; D is undetermined. Germline CDR1 reads MNHEY; CDR2 reads SMNVEV (reference sequence). V lost 10 bases to trimming and J lost 2 bases, with 13 bases between them. The CDR3 sequence is 13 residues long. The CDR3 DNA sequence: TGTGCCACCCCGCAGTGGGACACAGATACGCAGTATTTT. As protein: CATPQWDTDTQYF.

The chain is built from TRBV19 and TRBJ1-2; 8 positions agree with TRBD1. This CDR3 contains 16 residues. The V gene end was trimmed by 4 bases and the J gene end by 2 bases; junction bases not matched to a gene: 9. The V gene's germline CDR1 is LNHDA and CDR2 SQIVND (reference sequence). CDR3 DNA: TGTGCCAGTAGTAGGGAATGGACAGGGACAAACTATGGCTACACCTTC. This encodes CASSREWTGTNYGYTF.

V and J are TRBV27 and TRBJ2-7; D may be TRBD2 (6 bases). CDR3 size: 16 residues. Between the trimmed V and J ends, which lost 1 base and 0 bases, there was a span of 13 bases. The germline V gene encodes CDR1 MNHEY and CDR2 SMNVEV (reference sequence). The CDR3 region has the DNA TGTGCCAGCAGTTTATATGAGGAGGGATACTCCTACGAGCAGTACTTC. It yields the protein CASSLYEEGYSYEQYF.

This chain links TRBV20-1 with TRBJ2-1, with TRBD1 matching over 7 bases. Trimming removed 1 base from V and 10 bases from J; junction bases left unmatched: 1. The germline V gene encodes CDR1 DFQATT and CDR2 SNEGSKA (reference sequence). The CDR3 runs 11 residues. The CDR3 here is CSARVDREQFF. In DNA form, the CDR3 reads TGCAGTGCTAGAGTGGACAGGGAGCAGTTCTTC.

The CDR3 coding sequence is TGTGCCAGCAGCCAAGATTGGGACACCCACATGGCCTACGAGCAGTACTTC. Residues: CASSQDWDTHMAYEQYF. The rearrangement uses TRBV4-2 and TRBJ2-7; D is possibly TRBD1 (6 bases). Between the trimmed V and J ends, which lost 0 bases and 2 bases, there was a span of 17 bases. CDR1 and CDR2 from the germline V gene are LGHNA and YNFKEQ. This CDR3 has 17 residues.

The genes are TRBV11-2 and TRBJ2-7; 12 nucleotides align to TRBD2. V lost 2 bases, J lost 7 bases, and 15 bases stayed unmatched. Germline V gene lookup returns CDR1 SGHAT and CDR2 FQNNGV. CDR3 size: 18 residues. CDR3 sequence: CASSLSGQLAGGRMEQYF. CDR3 coding DNA: TGTGCCAGCAGCTTATCCGGTCAACTAGCGGGAGGCAGAATGGAGCAGTACTTC.

This clone was seen only a few times. The chain is built from TRBV5-1 and TRBJ2-7; 8 bases match TRBD1. The V gene's germline CDR1 is SGHRS and CDR2 YFSETQ. V lost 4 bases to trimming and J lost 3 bases; unmatched junction nucleotides: 6. The CDR3 spans 14 residues. In DNA form, the CDR3 reads TGCGCCAGCAGCGACGGACAGGGAGGCTACGAGCAGTACTTC. It encodes CASSDGQGGYEQYF. The full variable domain, rest sourced from reference TRBV5-1 and TRBJ2-7, is KAGVTQTPRYLIKTRGQQVTLSCSPISGHRSVSWYQQTPGQGLQFLFEYFSETQRNKGNFPGRFSGRQFSNSRSEMNVSTLELGDSALYLCASSDGQGGYEQYFGPGTRLTVT.

This clone has only a few counts. V usage is TRBV27 and J usage is TRBJ2-7; TRBD2 matches at 15 bases. Trimming took 5 bases from V and 0 from J; bases not matched to a gene: 5. The CDR3 is 17 residues long. Germline V lookup: CDR1 MNHEY, CDR2 SMNVEV (reference sequence). For the CDR3, the DNA is TGTGCCAGCAGTCCGAGGACTAGCGGGAGGGCCTCCTACGAGCAGTACTTC. Encoded protein: CASSPRTSGRASYEQYF.

By share of the sample, this clone is medium-sized (0.01 to 0.1%). The chain links TRBV29-1 to TRBJ2-5; D remains ambiguous. Trimming removed 4 bases from V and 2 bases from J, with 14 bases in between. Germline lookup yields CDR1 SQVTM and CDR2 ANQGSEA. CDR3 length: 14 amino acids. The CDR3 region has the DNA TGCAGCGTTGTTAACCCAGTCTATCAAGAGACCCAGTACTTC. Protein: CSVVNPVYQETQYF.

V usage is TRBV13 and J usage is TRBJ2-3, with unresolved D. V was cut by 6 bases and J by 0 bases, with 4 bases left in between. The CDR3 has 12 residues. Per germline, CDR1 PRHDT and CDR2 FYEKMQ (reference sequence). CDR3 protein: CASSLSTDTQYF. The CDR3 nucleotides are TGTGCCAGCAGTCTAAGCACAGATACGCAGTATTTT.